The 20 T cell receptor beta chains reported below all come from one sample, sequenced in a study of beta chain features in type 1 diabetes. cDNA synthesis used the whole RNA isolate, giving expressed TCRB sequences. Produced via immunoSEQ multiplex PCR; TCRdb's table is partial and in-frame only. The sample shows 350,000 to 450,000 clones, roughly 14% of them seen only once. Sequencing was carried out using naive CD4+ T cells from blood. The receptors derive from a man aged 25 to 45 in good health.

This clone was counted between two and nine times. This chain joins TRBV13 and TRBJ1-6, with D possibly TRBD1 on 5 matching bases. Germline V gene lookup returns CDR1 PRHDT and CDR2 FYEKMQ (reference sequence). V was clipped by 2 bases and J by 3 bases, with 20 bases between them. There are 19 residues in the CDR3. CDR3 coding DNA: TGTGCCAGCAGCTTACTCGCAGCGGGCTTGGGGGACTATAATTCACCCCTCCACTTT. Translation gives CASSLLAAGLGDYNSPLHF.

This clone was detected only a few times. The gene calls are TRBV7-3 and TRBJ2-5; 7 nucleotides line up with TRBD1. Trimming took 5 bases from V and 4 from J; bases not matched to a gene: 4. The CDR3 runs 13 residues. Germline-derived CDR1 and CDR2 are SGHTA and FQGTGA. The CDR3 DNA follows: TGTGCCAGCAGCAATACAGGGGCAGAGACCCAGTACTTC. The encoded protein is CASSNTGAETQYF.

This clone was found a few times. The CDR3, as DNA: TGTGCCAGCAGTCCAGGGGAGGGTGGTTCCTACGAGCAGTACGTC. It yields the protein CASSPGEGGSYEQYV. This chain links TRBV6-5 with TRBJ2-7; weak D call: TRBD2 (7 bases). Germline V gene lookup returns CDR1 MNHEY and CDR2 SVGAGI. The CDR3 is 15 amino acids. V gave up 5 bases and J gave up 1 base, with 15 bases separating them.

This clone appeared a few times. The chain has TRBV6-5 and TRBJ2-7, with D perhaps matching TRBD1 or TRBD2 (5 bases each). Trimming removed 6 bases at V and 4 bases at J, with 19 bases between. The CDR3 runs to 15 residues. Germline V gene lookup returns CDR1 MNHEY and CDR2 SVGAGI. The CDR3 region is CASSLFRDLTYEQYF. The DNA of the CDR3 is TGTGCCAGCAGCCTATTCCGGGACCTTACATACGAGCAGTACTTC.

Only a few counts were recorded for this clone. This chain connects TRBV6-5 to TRBJ2-1, with a possible D match to TRBD2 (6 bases). The germline V gene encodes CDR1 MNHEY and CDR2 SVGAGI. The CDR3 consists of 14 residues. Trimming stripped 6 bases from V and 8 bases from J, with 17 bases between. CDR3 nucleotides: TGTGCCAGCAGAAAAGGTGGAGGGACGGATGAGCAGTTCTTC. It encodes CASRKGGGTDEQFF.

This clone was observed a few times. The chain couples TRBV6-1 to TRBJ1-5; the D gene is possibly TRBD1 (6 bases). The CDR3 spans 15 residues. The ends were cut back, 6 bases at V and 2 bases at J, with 14 bases in the middle. In germline, CDR1 is MNHNS, CDR2 SASEGT. This CDR3 reads CASRARGFGNQPQHF. The CDR3 DNA follows: TGTGCCAGCAGAGCCAGGGGATTTGGCAATCAGCCCCAGCATTTT.

This clone occurred a few times. Here the CDR3 DNA reads TGCGCCAGCAGCCAAGATTCAGCGACCATGTCCAATGAGCAGTTCTTC. It yields the protein CASSQDSATMSNEQFF. This chain joins TRBV4-3 and TRBJ2-1, with no clear D. CDR3 length: 16 amino acids. CDR1 and CDR2 from the germline V gene are LGHNA and YSLEER. The V and J ends lost 0 bases and 6 bases respectively, with 15 bases between them.

The rearrangement links TRBV7-8 to TRBJ2-2; 10 nucleotides match TRBD1. In germline, CDR1 is SGHVS, CDR2 FQNEAQ. V lost 2 bases and J lost 1; bases outside the gene matches: 1. The CDR3 loop spans 16 amino acids. CDR3 in amino acids: CASSLWDRGNTGELFF. The DNA for the CDR3 is TGTGCCAGCAGCTTATGGGACAGGGGGAACACCGGGGAGCTGTTTTTT.

This clone was seen a handful of times. CDR3 DNA: TGTGCCATCAGTGGTGACGGGACAAGCTATGAAAAACTGTTTTTT. It specifies CAISGDGTSYEKLFF. The chain couples TRBV10-3 to TRBJ1-4; a weak D match, TRBD1 (6 bases). The CDR3 contains 15 residues. V lost 4 bases and J 6 bases, leaving 15 bases between the germline ends. Germline values: CDR1 ENHRY, CDR2 SYGVKD.

This clone showed up just a few times. This chain links TRBV25-1 with TRBJ2-6; no clear D gene. The CDR3 spans 12 residues. Trimming removed 7 bases from V and 4 bases from J, with 5 bases in between. The V gene's germline CDR1 is MGHDK and CDR2 SYGVNS. CDR3 amino acids: CASTSGANVLTF. The CDR3 nucleotides are TGTGCCAGCACCTCCGGGGCCAACGTCCTGACTTTC. Using reference TRBV25-1 and TRBJ2-6 for the parts outside the CDR3, the full variable domain is EADIYQTPRYLVIGTGKKITLECSQTMGHDKMYWYQQDPGMELHLIHYSYGVNSTEKGDLSSESTVSRIRTEHFPLTLESARPSHTSQYLCASTSGANVLTFGAGSRLTVL.

The chain couples TRBV9 to TRBJ2-3; 11 bases map to TRBD1. Germline assignment: CDR1 SGDLS and CDR2 YYNGEE. J lost 0 bases, V lost 3 bases, and 3 bases had no gene match. The CDR3 runs to 16 residues. The CDR3 loop is CASSAGQGVSTDTQYF. Written as DNA, the CDR3 is TGTGCCAGCAGCGCGGGACAGGGGGTTAGCACAGATACGCAGTATTTT. The entire variable domain, with the rest obtained from reference TRBV9 and TRBJ2-3, is as follows: DSGVTQTPKHLITATGQRVTLRCSPRSGDLSVYWYQQSLDQGLQFLIQYYNGEERAKGNILERFSAQQFPDLHSELNLSSLELGDSALYFCASSAGQGVSTDTQYFGPGTRLTVL.

This sequence joins TRBV7-9 and TRBJ2-1; no clear D gene. This CDR3 has 16 residues. The V gene lost 1 base and the J gene lost 4 bases, with 14 bases spanning the gap. Germline V CDR1 and CDR2: SEHNR, FQNEAQ (reference sequence). CDR3 amino acids: CASSLDGFSLYNEQFF. CDR3 nucleotide sequence: TGTGCCAGCAGCTTAGACGGGTTCTCCCTTTACAATGAGCAGTTCTTC. Full variable domain (outside the CDR3, taken from reference TRBV7-9 and TRBJ2-1): DTGVSQNPRHKITKRGQNVTFRCDPISEHNRLYWYRQTLGQGPEFLTYFQNEAQLEKSRLLSDRFSAERPKGSFSTLEIQRTEQGDSAMYLCASSLDGFSLYNEQFFGPGTRLTVL.

A word on this clone: This same CDR3 is encoded by further DNA sequences in the sample. The genes are TRBV7-2 and TRBJ2-3; weak D call: TRBD2 (7 bases). The CDR3 runs to 14 residues. Trimming shortened V by 5 bases and J by 4 bases, and 13 bases separated the two germline ends. Looked up from germline, CDR1 is SGHTA and CDR2 is FQGNSA. The CDR3 spells CASSLGAGADTQYF. The CDR3 bases are TGTGCCAGCAGCCTGGGGGCGGGAGCAGATACGCAGTATTTT.

The sample holds a few counts of this clone. V is TRBV4-2 and J is TRBJ2-7, with 8 bases matching TRBD2. The CDR3 is made up of 16 amino acids. The trim removed 0 bases at V and 2 bases at J, leaving 6 bases unmatched. Germline V gene lookup returns CDR1 LGHNA and CDR2 YNFKEQ. In DNA form, the CDR3 reads TGTGCCAGCAGCCAAGATCGGACTAGCAGGGCCTACGAGCAGTACGTC. This sequence encodes CASSQDRTSRAYEQYV.

Worth noting for this clone: Just one base apart from a much larger clone, this may be a read error. This CDR3 is also generated by other DNA sequences in the sample. The chain couples TRBV9 to TRBJ2-3; D remains unclear. This CDR3 has 13 residues. Germline lookup yields CDR1 SGDLS and CDR2 YYNGEE. Between the trimmed V and J ends, which lost 3 bases and 1 base, there was a span of 6 bases. The CDR3 loop reads CASSAGGTDTQYF. In nucleotides, the CDR3 is TGTGCCAGCAGCGCAGGAGGCACAGATACGCAGTATTTT.

This clone has only a few counts. The chain links TRBV19 to TRBJ2-7, with D unresolved. Germline V gives CDR1 LNHDA, CDR2 SQIVND (reference sequence). The CDR3 consists of 14 residues. V was shortened by 6 bases and J by 5 bases, with 17 bases between the two germline ends. The CDR3 region is CASSAALAVDEQYF. The CDR3 DNA reads TGTGCCAGTAGCGCTGCTCTGGCTGTTGACGAGCAGTACTTC. Drawing the rest from reference TRBV19 and TRBJ2-7, the complete variable domain is DGGITQSPKYLFRKEGQNVTLSCEQNLNHDAMYWYRQDPGQGLRLIYYSQIVNDFQKGDIAEGYSVSREKKESFPLTVTSAQKNPTAFYLCASSAALAVDEQYFGPGTRLTVT.

The table lists this clone with a few counts. The V gene is TRBV5-4, the J gene TRBJ2-7, with no clear D. Germline V gives CDR1 SGHNT, CDR2 YYREEE (reference sequence). V lost 2 bases, J lost 4 bases, and 4 bases lay in between. CDR3 length equals 11 residues. The CDR3 DNA sequence: TGTGCCAGCAGCTTCGGTTACGAGCAGTACTTC. As protein: CASSFGYEQYF.

This clone was seen more than once but under ten times. V gene TRBV30 combines with J gene TRBJ2-3; 9 bases match TRBD2. Germline CDR1 is GTSNPN and CDR2 is SVGIG (reference sequence). V was clipped by 2 bases and J by 1 base; unmatched bases: 4. This CDR3 has 15 amino acids. CDR3 protein: CAWSRAGGRTDTQYF. In DNA, the CDR3 is TGTGCCTGGAGTAGGGCGGGAGGGCGCACAGATACGCAGTATTTT. The variable domain in full, with the rest retrieved from reference TRBV30 and TRBJ2-3, is SQTIHQWPATLVQPVGSPLSLECTVEGTSNPNLYWYRQAAGRGLQLLFYSVGIGQISSEVPQNLSASRPQDRQFILSSKKLLLSDSGFYLCAWSRAGGRTDTQYFGPGTRLTVL.

This clone was counted a few times. The rearrangement links TRBV7-2 to TRBJ2-7; 8 bases line up with TRBD2. Germline CDR1 reads SGHTA; CDR2 reads FQGNSA. The J segment lost 0 bases and the V segment lost 1 base, leaving 8 bases of the junction unmatched. This CDR3 spans 17 amino acids. In DNA, the CDR3 is TGTGCCAGCAGCTTAGTACGCTTAGCGGGGTACTCCTACGAGCAGTACGTC. As protein: CASSLVRLAGYSYEQYV.

The chain employs TRBV15 and TRBJ2-7, with no clear D. V shed 0 bases and J shed 4 bases, with 13 bases lying between them. CDR3 size: 15 residues. The germline gives CDR1 LNHNV, CDR2 YYDKDF (reference sequence). Here the CDR3 DNA reads TGTGCCACCAGCAGAGATCCCACTTCTAGTTACGAGCAGTACGTC. The encoded protein is CATSRDPTSSYEQYV.